These 13 T cell receptor beta chains were sequenced from one sample in a study of shared clonotypes between healthy human individuals. Profiling relied on immunoSEQ multiplex PCR, and the TCRdb table lists in-frame clones only, not all of them. Of under 550,000 clones listed, 90% to 97% are singletons. Sequenced material: naive CD4+ T cells sorted from blood. The subset: CD45RA+ positively selected. Source of these receptors: a woman younger than 45 in good health.

This chain uses TRBV4-1 with TRBJ1-5; 9 bases match TRBD1. This CDR3 is built from 14 residues. Germline lookup yields CDR1 MGHRA and CDR2 YSYEKL. With V trimmed by 6 bases and J by 2 bases, 2 bases remained unmatched. The CDR3 is CASRGQGGNQPQHF. The CDR3 DNA sequence: TGCGCCAGCAGGGGACAGGGAGGCAATCAGCCCCAGCATTTT.

Here the CDR3 reads CATKSPRYNSPLHF. The CDR3 DNA reads TGTGCCACCAAGAGCCCGCGCTATAATTCACCCCTCCACTTT. The J gene is TRBJ1-6, the V gene TRBV27; D is unresolved. This CDR3 comprises 14 residues. Germline CDR1 is MNHEY and CDR2 is SMNVEV (reference sequence). Trimming shortened V by 10 bases and J by 3 bases, and 13 bases separated the two germline ends.

The chain has TRBV29-1 and TRBJ2-5; 7 bases agree with TRBD1. Germline V gene sequence: CDR1 SQVTM, CDR2 ANQGSEA. CDR3 size: 13 residues. The ends lost 6 bases at V and 1 base at J; junction bases unmatched: 5. CDR3 DNA sequence: TGCAGCGTCACCGGGACAGCCCAAGAGACCCAGTACTTC. Its translation is CSVTGTAQETQYF.

The genes are TRBV5-6 and TRBJ2-2; no clear D gene. The CDR3 contains 13 residues. Germline V CDR1 and CDR2: SGHDT, YYEEEE. Trimming took off 4 bases at V and 4 bases at J, with 8 bases between the two ends. CDR3 in DNA: TGTGCCAGCAGCCCCCGTCCCACCGGGGAGCTGTTTTTT. Its translation: CASSPRPTGELFF.

The rearrangement links TRBV6-6 to TRBJ2-7; 10 bases agree with TRBD2. CDR1 is MNHNY and CDR2 is SVGAGI in the germline V gene (reference sequence). The CDR3 consists of 14 residues. Unmatched junction bases numbered 4, after V lost 6 bases and J lost 2 bases. CDR3 loop: CASRAGTSAYEQYF. As DNA, the CDR3 is TGTGCCAGCAGGGCCGGGACTAGCGCCTACGAGCAGTACTTC.

J is TRBJ2-1 and V is TRBV5-1; D unclear. This CDR3 spans 18 amino acids. From germline, CDR1 is SGHRS and CDR2 YFSETQ. Trimming removed 0 bases at V and 6 bases at J, with 22 bases between. As DNA, the CDR3 is TGCGCCAGCAGCTTGGGCCTCCTCCCACGCGACACACGCAATGAGCAGTTCTTC. This translates into CASSLGLLPRDTRNEQFF.

This sequence joins TRBV19 and TRBJ1-5; perhaps TRBD1 as D (6 bases). The CDR3 runs to 15 residues. Trimming left V 1 base short and J 3 bases short, with 10 bases between. Germline V CDR1 and CDR2: LNHDA, SQIVND (reference sequence). The CDR3 DNA follows: TGTGCCAGTAGTATAGGGGACACAAACAATCAGCCCCAGCATTTT. This sequence encodes CASSIGDTNNQPQHF.

V and J are TRBV6-5 and TRBJ2-5; D gene unclear. V dropped 5 bases and J dropped 3 bases, with 13 bases sitting between them. The CDR3 totals 14 residues. The germline V gene encodes CDR1 MNHEY and CDR2 SVGAGI. The CDR3 sequence: CASSQNGWKETQYF. CDR3 nucleotides: TGTGCCAGCAGTCAAAACGGCTGGAAAGAGACCCAGTACTTC.

The chain is built from TRBV29-1 and TRBJ2-5, with TRBD2 identical over 7 bases. The J call is doubtful: the DNA matches TRBJ2-7 better. This CDR3 has 12 residues. The germline CDR1 and CDR2 sequences are SQVTM and ANQGSEA. CDR3 nucleotides: TGCAGCGCCCGGGACTACGACTACGAGCAGTACTTC. It translates to CSARDYDYEQYF.

The chain recombines TRBV11-3 with TRBJ2-3; tentatively, D is TRBD1 or TRBD2 (5 bases each). From germline, CDR1 is SGHNT and CDR2 YENEEA. Between the trimmed V and J ends, which lost 2 bases and 0 bases, there was a span of 12 bases. The CDR3 extends over 16 amino acids. The CDR3 DNA is TGTGCCAGCAGCTTAACCGGGACGTCTAGCACAGATACGCAGTATTTT. Translation gives CASSLTGTSSTDTQYF.

The V call is TRBV5-1, the J call TRBJ2-3, with 10 positions matching TRBD2. V lost 4 bases to trimming and J lost 6 bases; unmatched junction nucleotides: 2. CDR3 length: 13 residues. CDR1 and CDR2 from the germline V gene are SGHRS and YFSETQ. CDR3 nucleotides: TGCGCCAGCAGCAAACTAGCGGGGGATACGCAGTATTTT. Protein product: CASSKLAGDTQYF.

CDR3 sequence: CASSEARGHNQPQHF. Here the CDR3 DNA reads TGTGCCAGCAGTGAAGCCAGGGGGCACAATCAGCCCCAGCATTTT. This chain joins TRBV2 and TRBJ1-5; 8 bases fit TRBD1. The trim removed 0 bases at V and 3 bases at J, leaving 1 base unmatched. Germline V CDR1 and CDR2: SNHLY, FYNNEI. The CDR3 is 15 residues long.

V is TRBV28 and J is TRBJ2-1, with 10 nucleotides matching TRBD2. Germline CDR1 is MDHEN and CDR2 is SYDVKM. The CDR3 is 18 amino acids. V was clipped by 6 bases and J by 7 bases; unmatched bases: 18. The CDR3 protein is CASSTSTLAGGVRNEQFF. CDR3 bases: TGTGCCAGCAGCACCTCGACCTTAGCGGGAGGTGTTCGGAATGAGCAGTTCTTC. The full variable domain, its missing parts supplied by reference TRBV28 and TRBJ2-1, is DVKVTQSSRYLVKRTGEKVFLECVQDMDHENMFWYRQDPGLGLRLIYFSYDVKMKEKGDIPEGYSVSREKKERFSLILESASTNQTSMYLCASSTSTLAGGVRNEQFFGPGTRLTVL.